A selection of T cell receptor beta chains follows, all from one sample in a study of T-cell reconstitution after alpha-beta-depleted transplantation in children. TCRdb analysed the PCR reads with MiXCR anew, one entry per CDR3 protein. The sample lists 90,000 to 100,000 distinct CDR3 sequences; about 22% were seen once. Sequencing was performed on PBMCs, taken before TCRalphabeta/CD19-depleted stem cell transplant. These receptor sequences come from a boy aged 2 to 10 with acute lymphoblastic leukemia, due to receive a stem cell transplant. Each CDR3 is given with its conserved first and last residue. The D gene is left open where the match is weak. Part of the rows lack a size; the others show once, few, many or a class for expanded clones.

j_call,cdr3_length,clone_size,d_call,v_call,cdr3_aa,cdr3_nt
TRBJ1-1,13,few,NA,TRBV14,CATSKFRDGEAFF,TGTGCCACCAGCAAGTTCCGGGACGGTGAAGCTTTCTTT
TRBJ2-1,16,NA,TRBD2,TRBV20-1,CSATQTTSGRLDEQFF,TGCAGTGCTACACAAACGACTAGCGGGAGATTGGATGAGCAGTTCTTC
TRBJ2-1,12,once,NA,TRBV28,CASSLKRRGEFF,TGTGCCAGCAGTTTAAAGCGGAGGGGCGAGTTCTTC
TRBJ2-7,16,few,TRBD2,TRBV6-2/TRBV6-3,CASSYSIRGGASEQYF,TGTGCCAGCAGTTACTCGATCCGGGGGGGGGCCTCGGAGCAGTACTTC
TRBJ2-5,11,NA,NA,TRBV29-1,CSVVGRDTQYF,TGCAGCGTTGTCGGGCGAGACACCCAGTACTTC
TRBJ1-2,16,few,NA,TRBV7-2,CASSPSVGGSNYGYTF,TGTGCCAGCAGCCCCTCGGTAGGGGGTTCTAACTATGGCTACACCTTC
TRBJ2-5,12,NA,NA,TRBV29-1,CSVAGLEETQYF,TGCAGCGTTGCTGGACTGGAGGAGACCCAGTACTTC
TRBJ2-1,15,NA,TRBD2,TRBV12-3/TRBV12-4,CASSETSGTYNEQFF,TGTGCCAGCAGTGAGACTAGCGGGACCTACAATGAGCAGTTCTTC
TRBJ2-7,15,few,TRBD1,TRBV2,CASRTRTGGFDEQYF,TGTGCCAGCAGGACACGGACAGGGGGCTTCGACGAGCAGTACTTC
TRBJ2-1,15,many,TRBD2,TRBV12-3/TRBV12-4,CASNPGLGSHNEQFF,TGTGCCAGCAACCCGGGACTAGGATCCCACAATGAGCAGTTCTTC
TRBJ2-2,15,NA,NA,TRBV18,CASSPPNYYTGELFF,TGTGCCAGCTCACCACCAAACTACTACACCGGGGAGCTGTTTTTT
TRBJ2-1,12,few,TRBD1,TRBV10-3,CAGGDRANEQFF,TGTGCCGGGGGGGACAGGGCCAATGAGCAGTTCTTC
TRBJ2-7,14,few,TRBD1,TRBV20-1,CSARPADRDYEQYF,TGCAGTGCTAGACCCGCGGACAGGGACTACGAGCAGTACTTC
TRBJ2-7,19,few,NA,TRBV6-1,CASTGPRDGMWVTDYEQYF,TGTGCCAGCACCGGCCCCCGGGACGGGATGTGGGTAACCGACTACGAGCAGTACTTC
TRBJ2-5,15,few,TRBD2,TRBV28,CASSPPLAGSETQYF,TGTGCCAGCAGTCCCCCCTTAGCGGGTTCAGAGACCCAGTACTTC
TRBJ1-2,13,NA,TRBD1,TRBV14,CASSEGQGYGYTF,TGTGCCAGCAGCGAGGGACAGGGGTATGGCTACACCTTC
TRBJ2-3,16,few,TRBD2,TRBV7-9,CASSSRSGLAGDTQYF,TGTGCCAGCAGCTCCCGTTCGGGACTAGCGGGAGATACGCAGTATTTT
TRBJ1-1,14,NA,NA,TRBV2,CASSEVRGATEAFF,TGTGCCAGCAGTGAAGTCAGGGGCGCGACTGAAGCTTTCTTT
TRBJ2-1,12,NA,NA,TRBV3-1,CASSYSGNEQFF,TGTGCCAGCAGCTATAGCGGCAATGAGCAGTTCTTC
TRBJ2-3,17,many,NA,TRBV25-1,CASSELPLGRSTDTQYF,TGTGCCAGCAGTGAATTGCCGTTGGGGAGAAGCACAGATACGCAGTATTTT
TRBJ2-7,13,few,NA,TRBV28,CASSLTRMYEQYF,TGTGCCAGCAGCCTGACTAGGATGTACGAGCAGTACTTC
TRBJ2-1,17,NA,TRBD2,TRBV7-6,CASSQEPGLASYNEQFF,TGTGCCAGCAGCCAGGAACCGGGACTAGCCTCCTACAATGAGCAGTTCTTC
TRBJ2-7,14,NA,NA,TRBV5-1,CASSLDPSTYEQYF,TGCGCCAGCAGCTTGGATCCGTCGACCTACGAGCAGTACTTC